The entry that follows covers one TCR beta chain sequence. Its antigen remains unknown. cDNA encoding TCR beta was synthesized via 5'RACE template switching incorporating UMIs. One entry per CDR3 protein, without DNA, is what TCRdb gives after re-calling the 5' RACE reads. The sample includes about 150,000 distinct CDR3 sequences. These data originate in a study of T cells expressing NK-cell markers. Study details: Sorted CD3+CD56+NKG2C+, CD3+CD56+NKG2C- and CD3+CD56-NKG2C+ T cells supplied TCR beta repertoires.

The CDR3 loop spans 13 amino acids. The V gene's germline CDR1 is MGHDK and CDR2 SYGVNS. General study points: Leadership of the CD3+CD56-NKG2C+ fraction also belonged to these clonotypes in a handful of donors.

This chain links TRBV25-1 with TRBJ2-7; TCRdb returns TRBD1, unconfirmable since there is no DNA. The sequence was collected from a man aged 18 to 29 in good health. The specimen sequenced was blood T cells: a sorted CD56 or NKG2C T cell subset, CD4+ or CD8+ T cells, or bulk PBMC T cells (not recorded which). CDR3 amino acids: CATKSGTGLEQYF.